This T cell receptor (beta chain) was captured in a study of CD8+CD57+ T cells in acquired aplastic anemia. Study information: CD4+ and CD8+ cells, once sorted, gave DNA averaging about 3 ug.

All patients picked for sequencing had shown, by flow cytometry, an expansion of CD8+CD57+ cells. No therapy had been given to the patients at the time of blood sampling. There are 14 residues in the CDR3. The V gene's germline CDR1 is DFQATT and CDR2 SNEGSKA (reference sequence). On this clonotype: Its antigen is unknown. One end of the junction is discordant with germline, which a read error may explain.

It was genomic DNA that served as the template for profiling TCR beta VDJ and CDR3. TCRdb analysed the reads with MiXCR anew, one entry per CDR3 protein. This table has about 160,000 distinct CDR3 sequences, around half appearing once. Points from the study as a whole: Comparison of patients with controls identified about 27 shared CD8+ CDR3 sequences. Patients showed no significant difference from controls in CD8+ Simpson's diversity.

The rearrangement joins TRBV20-1 to TRBJ2-1, with D uncertain. The TCR originated in a human donor with aplastic anemia. The specimen was sorted CD4+, CD8+, or CD8+CD57+ T cells (not recorded which) from PBMCs. Written as DNA, the CDR3 is TGCAGTGCTAGTTGGGCAGGCGGCTACAATGAGCCGTTCTTT. Amino acids: CSASWAGGYNEPFF.